The 9 T cell receptor beta chains given below trace back to one sample, sequenced in a study of blood T cell repertoires in COVID-19. Data came from immunoSEQ multiplex PCR; TCRdb stores just in-frame clones and leaves some out. The sample holds fewer than 200,000 clones; about 74% are singletons and the top ten take around 3%. Sequenced input: peripheral blood. These receptors were obtained from a woman of 80 years or more with acute or convalescent COVID-19.

The chain links TRBV3-1 (or the pseudogene TRBV3-2) to TRBJ2-2; 14 bases map to TRBD2. V lost 3 bases to trimming and J lost 8 bases; unmatched junction nucleotides: 2. This CDR3 contains 15 residues. CDR1 is LGHDT and CDR2 is YNNKEL in the germline V gene (reference sequence). CDR3 bases: TGTGCCAGCAGCCAGGGACTAGCGGGAGTGGGGGAGCTGTTTTTT. Translated: CASSQGLAGVGELFF.

The V gene is TRBV7-2, the J gene TRBJ2-7; 8 nucleotides match TRBD2. V lost 3 bases and J lost 2; bases outside the gene matches: 6. The CDR3 has 15 residues. Germline V CDR1 and CDR2: SGHTA, FQGNSA. CDR3 in amino acids: CASSFQSGGTYEQYF. The CDR3 nucleotides are TGTGCCAGCAGCTTCCAAAGCGGGGGAACCTACGAGCAGTACTTC. The whole variable domain, remainder taken from reference TRBV7-2 and TRBJ2-7, is GAGVSQSPSNKVTEKGKDVELRCDPISGHTALYWYRQSLGQGLEFLIYFQGNSAPDKSGLPSDRFSAERTGGSVSTLTIQRTQQEDSAVYLCASSFQSGGTYEQYFGPGTRLTVT.

CDR3 coding DNA: TGTGCCAGTAGTATTGGTGGGGAGTCACCCCTCCACTTT. This sequence encodes CASSIGGESPLHF. The chain is built from TRBV19 and TRBJ1-6; D gene unclear. The CDR3 runs 13 residues. The germline V gene encodes CDR1 LNHDA and CDR2 SQIVND (reference sequence). The V and J ends lost 3 bases and 10 bases respectively, with 10 bases between them.

This clone was counted only a few times. The chain uses TRBV3-1 (or the pseudogene TRBV3-2) and TRBJ2-1; 12 bases are a match to TRBD2. Germline trimming cut 0 bases from V and 7 bases from J; bases unmatched to any gene: 1. This CDR3 region has 15 residues. Germline V gene data show CDR1 as LGHDT and CDR2 as YNNKEL (reference sequence). In nucleotides, the CDR3 is TGTGCCAGCAGCCAAGAAGGACTAGCGGGAAATGAGCAGTTCTTC. It codes for CASSQEGLAGNEQFF.

J is TRBJ2-3 and V is TRBV5-1, with D unresolved. CDR3 size: 15 residues. Germline CDR1 reads SGHRS; CDR2 reads YFSETQ. V was cut by 1 base and J by 0 bases, with 9 bases left in between. The CDR3 here is CASSLNGASTDTQYF. The CDR3 DNA sequence: TGCGCCAGCAGCTTGAACGGAGCTAGCACAGATACGCAGTATTTT.

V is TRBV30 and J is TRBJ2-7; perhaps TRBD1 as D (6 bases). V lost 4 bases and J lost 3, with 10 bases in between. This CDR3 spans 12 amino acids. Germline assignment: CDR1 GTSNPN and CDR2 SVGIG (reference sequence). Here the CDR3 DNA reads TGTGCCTGGACTATGGACAGCTACGAGCAGTACTTC. It encodes CAWTMDSYEQYF.

Only one count was recorded for this clone. The chain recombines TRBV7-9 with TRBJ1-2; no clear D. Trimming shortened V by 1 base and J by 2 bases, and 8 bases separated the two germline ends. The CDR3 runs 14 residues. Germline lookup yields CDR1 SEHNR and CDR2 FQNEAQ (reference sequence). The CDR3 spells CASSLGGANYGYTF. DNA for the CDR3: TGTGCCAGCAGCTTAGGAGGAGCAAACTATGGCTACACCTTC.

This chain joins TRBV7-8 and TRBJ1-4; TRBD1 is a possible D gene (6 bases). The CDR3 extends over 13 amino acids. Between the trimmed V and J ends, which lost 5 bases and 5 bases, there was a span of 9 bases. The germline V gene has CDR1 SGHVS and CDR2 FQNEAQ. The CDR3 DNA reads TGTGCCAGCAGCCTTGGACAGAATGAAAAACTGTTTTTT. Protein sequence: CASSLGQNEKLFF.

This clone was found once. The chain couples TRBV5-1 to TRBJ2-7; 9 positions agree with TRBD1. Germline trimming cut 4 bases from V and 6 bases from J; bases unmatched to any gene: 5. CDR3 length: 13 amino acids. Germline V lookup: CDR1 SGHRS, CDR2 YFSETQ. CDR3 DNA sequence: TGCGCCAGCAGCCCCGGGACAGGGAGCGAGCAGTACTTC. Residues: CASSPGTGSEQYF.